The 18 T cell receptor beta chains reported below all come from one sample, sequenced in a study of shared clonotypes between healthy human individuals. TCRdb's copy holds only in-frame clones and misses some; the assay was immunoSEQ multiplex PCR. Of some 2,500,000 clones listed, less than 95% are singletons. The sample consisted of naive CD4+ T cells from PBMCs. The subset is: CD45RA+ positively selected. The source is a young man in good health. Some clones in this sample may be carry-over from other donors' samples.

The chain has TRBV27 and TRBJ2-7; a weak D match, TRBD2 (5 bases). The CDR3 spans 17 residues. Germline values: CDR1 MNHEY, CDR2 SMNVEV (reference sequence). The V and J ends lost 11 bases and 1 base respectively, with 27 bases between them. Here the CDR3 reads CARGVSKSSRGSYEQYF. DNA for the CDR3: TGTGCCCGTGGAGTTAGCAAGTCTTCCAGAGGGTCCTACGAGCAGTACTTC.

The chain uses TRBV5-1 and TRBJ1-1; perhaps TRBD1 as D (5 bases). V shed 2 bases and J shed 1 base, with 9 bases lying between them. This CDR3 has 14 amino acids. Germline V gene data show CDR1 as SGHRS and CDR2 as YFSETQ. In DNA form, the CDR3 reads TGCGCCAGCAGCTTTATGACAGAGAACACTGAAGCTTTCTTT. The encoded protein is CASSFMTENTEAFF.

The V gene is TRBV27, the J gene TRBJ2-5, with 14 bases fitting TRBD2. The CDR3 consists of 16 residues. Germline CDR1 reads MNHEY; CDR2 reads SMNVEV (reference sequence). Trimming took 5 bases from V and 6 from J; bases not matched to a gene: 8. CDR3 in DNA: TGTGCCAGCAGTATCCCGACTAGCGGGAGGGCAAAGACCCAGTACTTC. This gives the protein CASSIPTSGRAKTQYF.

On this clone: Within the sample, other DNA sequences also encode this same CDR3. The chain uses TRBV18 and TRBJ2-7; D is undetermined. The length of the CDR3 is 14 residues. Germline V lookup: CDR1 KGHSH, CDR2 LQKENI. The V gene lost 3 bases and the J gene lost 4 bases, with 13 bases spanning the gap. CDR3 region: CASSPPGLGYEQYF. DNA of the CDR3: TGTGCCAGCTCACCCCCGGGCCTGGGGTACGAGCAGTACTTC.

V is TRBV18 and J is TRBJ1-2, with TRBD1 matching 8 bases. The trim removed 3 bases at V and 2 bases at J, leaving 8 bases unmatched. The CDR3 extends over 16 amino acids. Germline CDR1 and CDR2: KGHSH and LQKENI. The CDR3 sequence is CASSPANRGGNYGYTF. The DNA for the CDR3 is TGTGCCAGCTCACCGGCAAACAGGGGGGGCAACTATGGCTACACCTTC. Variable domain in full (rest from reference TRBV18 and TRBJ1-2): NAGVMQNPRHLVRRRGQEARLRCSPMKGHSHVYWYRQLPEEGLKFMVYLQKENIIDESGMPKERFSAEFPKEGPSILRIQQVVRGDSAAYFCASSPANRGGNYGYTFGSGTRLTVV.

The gene calls are TRBV7-2 and TRBJ1-1; 8 nucleotides match TRBD1. Trimming at V came to 5 bases and at J to 1 base, leaving 6 bases not matched to a gene. CDR1 SGHTA and CDR2 FQGNSA come from the germline V gene. The CDR3 consists of 15 residues. The CDR3 nucleotides read TGTGCCAGCAGCCGAACAGGGGGAGGGAACACTGAAGCTTTCTTT. Its protein product is CASSRTGGGNTEAFF.

The chain recombines TRBV29-1 with TRBJ1-5, with a possible D match to TRBD1 (5 bases). The V end was cut by 5 bases, the J end by 5 bases, with 16 bases between. The CDR3 runs 14 residues. Germline CDR1 is SQVTM and CDR2 is ANQGSEA. The CDR3 DNA reads TGCAGCGTTCTAGGACAAAGCCTTCATCAGCCCCAGCATTTT. Encoded protein: CSVLGQSLHQPQHF.

V is TRBV18 and J is TRBJ1-2, with unresolved D. V was cut by 6 bases and J by 9 bases, with 17 bases left in between. CDR3 length: 13 amino acids. Per the germline V gene, CDR1 is KGHSH and CDR2 is LQKENI. DNA for the CDR3: TGTGCCAGCTCCCCGAGACACGGCGAGAGCTACACCTTC. Its translation: CASSPRHGESYTF.

Note on this clone: Other DNA sequences in this sample translate to the same CDR3. This chain joins TRBV7-9 and TRBJ2-5, with TRBD2 as a possible D gene (6 bases). Trimming left V 5 bases short and J 4 bases short, with 14 bases between. This CDR3 is built from 14 residues. Germline loops: CDR1 SEHNR, CDR2 FQNEAQ (reference sequence). CDR3 nucleotide sequence: TGTGCCAGCAGCCCAGGGCTAGCGATAGAGACCCAGTACTTC. This sequence encodes CASSPGLAIETQYF. Full variable domain (remainder filled in from reference TRBV7-9 and TRBJ2-5): DTGVSQNPRHKITKRGQNVTFRCDPISEHNRLYWYRQTLGQGPEFLTYFQNEAQLEKSRLLSDRFSAERPKGSFSTLEIQRTEQGDSAMYLCASSPGLAIETQYFGPGTRLLVL.

V usage is TRBV5-6 and J usage is TRBJ1-2, with no clear D. This CDR3 spans 14 amino acids. Germline-derived CDR1 and CDR2 are SGHDT and YYEEEE. Trimming removed 0 bases from V and 4 bases from J, with 10 bases in between. CDR3 in DNA: TGTGCCAGCAGCTTGGGAGGGAACGGCTATGGCTACACCTTC. It is translated as CASSLGGNGYGYTF.

The genes are TRBV5-1 and TRBJ2-1; the D is unclear. Per germline, CDR1 SGHRS and CDR2 YFSETQ. This CDR3 has 15 residues. V lost 4 bases and J 5 bases, leaving 16 bases between the germline ends. This chain's CDR3 is CASSVDTPGDNEQFF. The CDR3 region has the DNA TGCGCCAGCAGCGTTGACACGCCAGGAGACAATGAGCAGTTCTTC. Full variable domain (remainder filled in from reference TRBV5-1 and TRBJ2-1): KAGVTQTPRYLIKTRGQQVTLSCSPISGHRSVSWYQQTPGQGLQFLFEYFSETQRNKGNFPGRFSGRQFSNSRSEMNVSTLELGDSALYLCASSVDTPGDNEQFFGPGTRLTVL.

V usage is TRBV15 and J usage is TRBJ2-1; TRBD2 aligns across 9 bases. Per the germline V gene, CDR1 is LNHNV and CDR2 is YYDKDF (reference sequence). The CDR3 has 15 residues. Germline trimming cut 2 bases from V and 4 bases from J; bases unmatched to any gene: 3. Here the CDR3 reads CATSRLAGMYNEQFF. CDR3 sequence (DNA): TGTGCCACCAGCAGACTAGCGGGGATGTACAATGAGCAGTTCTTC.

V is TRBV5-1 and J is TRBJ2-5; perhaps D is TRBD1 or TRBD2 (5 bases each). The CDR3 sequence is 15 residues long. Germline V gene lookup returns CDR1 SGHRS and CDR2 YFSETQ. V lost 2 bases, J lost 5 bases, and 16 bases lay in between. CDR3 loop: CASSFIAGEGETQYF. The CDR3 nucleotides are TGCGCCAGCAGCTTTATTGCGGGCGAGGGGGAGACCCAGTACTTC.

CDR3 sequence (DNA): TGTGCCAGTAGCCAACCGGGGCTAATGCCCCAGCATTTT. Protein sequence: CASSQPGLMPQHF. The chain carries TRBV19 and TRBJ1-5; maybe TRBD1 (5 bases). The length of the CDR3 is 13 residues. The germline V gene encodes CDR1 LNHDA and CDR2 SQIVND (reference sequence). Trimming stripped 6 bases from V and 9 bases from J, with 15 bases between.

This chain links TRBV6-1 with TRBJ2-7; TRBD1 might be the D (7 bases). The CDR3 runs to 16 residues. Germline assignment: CDR1 MNHNS and CDR2 SASEGT. V was pared by 3 bases and J by 4 bases, with 19 bases between. The CDR3 bases are TGTGCCAGCAGTGATCGGATCGGCAGGGGGGTATACGAGCAGTACTTC. Translation gives CASSDRIGRGVYEQYF.

This rearrangement joins TRBV18 to TRBJ2-7; 7 positions match TRBD1. Per the germline V gene, CDR1 is KGHSH and CDR2 is LQKENI. The V segment lost 3 bases and the J segment 12 bases; nucleotides outside the gene matches: 11. The CDR3 is 13 residues long. This CDR3 reads CASSPGQSLERYF. The CDR3 DNA reads as TGTGCCAGCTCACCGGGACAGTCCCTCGAAAGGTACTTC.

For this clone: The same CDR3 can be traced to other DNA sequences in this sample. This chain joins TRBV19 and TRBJ1-1; D not certain. Germline values: CDR1 LNHDA, CDR2 SQIVND (reference sequence). Between the trimmed V and J ends, which lost 9 bases and 0 bases, there was a span of 11 bases. This CDR3 has 13 amino acids. CDR3 amino acids: CASKGVLNTEAFF. CDR3 sequence (DNA): TGTGCCAGCAAGGGCGTCCTGAACACTGAAGCTTTCTTT. Drawing the rest from reference TRBV19 and TRBJ1-1, the complete variable domain is DGGITQSPKYLFRKEGQNVTLSCEQNLNHDAMYWYRQDPGQGLRLIYYSQIVNDFQKGDIAEGYSVSREKKESFPLTVTSAQKNPTAFYLCASKGVLNTEAFFGQGTRLTVV.

The rearrangement links TRBV28 to TRBJ2-1; 15 bases are a match to TRBD2. V dropped 10 bases and J dropped 0; count of bases not matched to a gene: 7. This CDR3 spans 17 amino acids. CDR1 and CDR2 (germline): MDHEN, SYDVKM. CDR3 DNA: TGTGCCACCAGGGGGACTAGCGGGGGGAGCTCCTACAATGAGCAGTTCTTC. This gives the protein CATRGTSGGSSYNEQFF.